The 7 T cell receptor beta chains presented below share a single source sample, sequenced in a study of T cell responses to AZD1222 COVID-19 vaccine. Assay: immunoSEQ multiplex PCR; the TCRdb copy retains only in-frame clones and omits some. Among about 100,000 clones listed, more than 75% were seen once. Sequencing was performed on peripheral blood, taken 28 days after the second AZD1222 dose. Receptors originate from an adult who received the AZD1222 COVID-19 vaccine.

This clone has just a few counts. This rearrangement joins TRBV5-1 to TRBJ1-1, with D hard to call. V was shortened by 0 bases and J by 5 bases, with 11 bases between the two germline ends. The CDR3 is 14 amino acids. The germline gives CDR1 SGHRS, CDR2 YFSETQ. CDR3 nucleotide sequence: TGCGCCAGCAGCTTGGGCAGGTCGGGGACTGAAGCTTTCTTT. It specifies CASSLGRSGTEAFF. Filled out from reference TRBV5-1 and TRBJ1-1, the complete variable domain reads KAGVTQTPRYLIKTRGQQVTLSCSPISGHRSVSWYQQTPGQGLQFLFEYFSETQRNKGNFPGRFSGRQFSNSRSEMNVSTLELGDSALYLCASSLGRSGTEAFFGQGTRLTVV.

V gene TRBV5-1 combines with J gene TRBJ2-1; 8 bases are shared with TRBD2. V lost 0 bases, J lost 9 bases, and 8 bases stayed unmatched. The CDR3 runs 15 residues. The germline V gene has CDR1 SGHRS and CDR2 YFSETQ. The CDR3 DNA sequence: TGCGCCAGCAGCTTGGACTTGCGGGAGGAAGGTGAGCAGTTCTTC. Encoded protein: CASSLDLREEGEQFF.

The rearrangement joins TRBV7-9 to TRBJ1-1; weak D call: TRBD1 (5 bases). The germline V and J ends were trimmed by 2 bases and 3 bases, with 10 bases remaining between them. CDR1 is SEHNR and CDR2 is FQNEAQ in the germline V gene (reference sequence). This CDR3 comprises 14 residues. CDR3 protein: CASSLTTGYTEAFF. CDR3 coding DNA: TGTGCCAGCAGCTTAACTACAGGTTACACTGAAGCTTTCTTT.

V usage is TRBV10-3 and J usage is TRBJ1-5, with 7 bases identical to TRBD1. The CDR3 is 16 amino acids. CDR1 is ENHRY and CDR2 is SYGVKD in the germline V gene. Losses at the gene ends were 2 bases for V and 6 bases for J; bases not matched to a gene: 10. CDR3 protein: CAISEGGAGGSQPQHF. The CDR3, as DNA: TGTGCCATCAGTGAGGGTGGGGCAGGGGGAAGTCAGCCCCAGCATTTT.

The chain combines TRBV18 with TRBJ2-5, with a possible D match to TRBD2 (5 bases). The CDR3 length is 16 residues. The germline V gene encodes CDR1 KGHSH and CDR2 LQKENI. V was clipped by 2 bases and J by 5 bases, with 18 bases between them. In nucleotides, the CDR3 is TGTGCCAGCTCACCAAGTATGGTCGGGGTCAGGGAGACCCAGTACTTC. The encoded protein is CASSPSMVGVRETQYF.

The V gene is TRBV7-2, the J gene TRBJ2-7; TRBD2 agrees at 13 bases. Germline loops: CDR1 SGHTA, CDR2 FQGNSA. CDR3 length equals 18 residues. The ends lost 5 bases at V and 0 bases at J; junction bases unmatched: 10. CDR3 loop: CASSPKGLAGASSYEQYF. In nucleotides, the CDR3 is TGTGCCAGCAGCCCAAAAGGACTAGCGGGGGCTAGCTCCTACGAGCAGTACTTC.

This clone was seen just once. J is TRBJ2-7 and V is TRBV7-2; TRBD1 is a possible D gene (6 bases). This CDR3 contains 15 residues. Germline V gene lookup returns CDR1 SGHTA and CDR2 FQGNSA. V was clipped by 5 bases and J by 7 bases, with 21 bases between them. As DNA, the CDR3 is TGTGCCAGCAGCCCAACGGTCAGCAGGGGCCGGGAGCAGTACTTC. Its translation: CASSPTVSRGREQYF.